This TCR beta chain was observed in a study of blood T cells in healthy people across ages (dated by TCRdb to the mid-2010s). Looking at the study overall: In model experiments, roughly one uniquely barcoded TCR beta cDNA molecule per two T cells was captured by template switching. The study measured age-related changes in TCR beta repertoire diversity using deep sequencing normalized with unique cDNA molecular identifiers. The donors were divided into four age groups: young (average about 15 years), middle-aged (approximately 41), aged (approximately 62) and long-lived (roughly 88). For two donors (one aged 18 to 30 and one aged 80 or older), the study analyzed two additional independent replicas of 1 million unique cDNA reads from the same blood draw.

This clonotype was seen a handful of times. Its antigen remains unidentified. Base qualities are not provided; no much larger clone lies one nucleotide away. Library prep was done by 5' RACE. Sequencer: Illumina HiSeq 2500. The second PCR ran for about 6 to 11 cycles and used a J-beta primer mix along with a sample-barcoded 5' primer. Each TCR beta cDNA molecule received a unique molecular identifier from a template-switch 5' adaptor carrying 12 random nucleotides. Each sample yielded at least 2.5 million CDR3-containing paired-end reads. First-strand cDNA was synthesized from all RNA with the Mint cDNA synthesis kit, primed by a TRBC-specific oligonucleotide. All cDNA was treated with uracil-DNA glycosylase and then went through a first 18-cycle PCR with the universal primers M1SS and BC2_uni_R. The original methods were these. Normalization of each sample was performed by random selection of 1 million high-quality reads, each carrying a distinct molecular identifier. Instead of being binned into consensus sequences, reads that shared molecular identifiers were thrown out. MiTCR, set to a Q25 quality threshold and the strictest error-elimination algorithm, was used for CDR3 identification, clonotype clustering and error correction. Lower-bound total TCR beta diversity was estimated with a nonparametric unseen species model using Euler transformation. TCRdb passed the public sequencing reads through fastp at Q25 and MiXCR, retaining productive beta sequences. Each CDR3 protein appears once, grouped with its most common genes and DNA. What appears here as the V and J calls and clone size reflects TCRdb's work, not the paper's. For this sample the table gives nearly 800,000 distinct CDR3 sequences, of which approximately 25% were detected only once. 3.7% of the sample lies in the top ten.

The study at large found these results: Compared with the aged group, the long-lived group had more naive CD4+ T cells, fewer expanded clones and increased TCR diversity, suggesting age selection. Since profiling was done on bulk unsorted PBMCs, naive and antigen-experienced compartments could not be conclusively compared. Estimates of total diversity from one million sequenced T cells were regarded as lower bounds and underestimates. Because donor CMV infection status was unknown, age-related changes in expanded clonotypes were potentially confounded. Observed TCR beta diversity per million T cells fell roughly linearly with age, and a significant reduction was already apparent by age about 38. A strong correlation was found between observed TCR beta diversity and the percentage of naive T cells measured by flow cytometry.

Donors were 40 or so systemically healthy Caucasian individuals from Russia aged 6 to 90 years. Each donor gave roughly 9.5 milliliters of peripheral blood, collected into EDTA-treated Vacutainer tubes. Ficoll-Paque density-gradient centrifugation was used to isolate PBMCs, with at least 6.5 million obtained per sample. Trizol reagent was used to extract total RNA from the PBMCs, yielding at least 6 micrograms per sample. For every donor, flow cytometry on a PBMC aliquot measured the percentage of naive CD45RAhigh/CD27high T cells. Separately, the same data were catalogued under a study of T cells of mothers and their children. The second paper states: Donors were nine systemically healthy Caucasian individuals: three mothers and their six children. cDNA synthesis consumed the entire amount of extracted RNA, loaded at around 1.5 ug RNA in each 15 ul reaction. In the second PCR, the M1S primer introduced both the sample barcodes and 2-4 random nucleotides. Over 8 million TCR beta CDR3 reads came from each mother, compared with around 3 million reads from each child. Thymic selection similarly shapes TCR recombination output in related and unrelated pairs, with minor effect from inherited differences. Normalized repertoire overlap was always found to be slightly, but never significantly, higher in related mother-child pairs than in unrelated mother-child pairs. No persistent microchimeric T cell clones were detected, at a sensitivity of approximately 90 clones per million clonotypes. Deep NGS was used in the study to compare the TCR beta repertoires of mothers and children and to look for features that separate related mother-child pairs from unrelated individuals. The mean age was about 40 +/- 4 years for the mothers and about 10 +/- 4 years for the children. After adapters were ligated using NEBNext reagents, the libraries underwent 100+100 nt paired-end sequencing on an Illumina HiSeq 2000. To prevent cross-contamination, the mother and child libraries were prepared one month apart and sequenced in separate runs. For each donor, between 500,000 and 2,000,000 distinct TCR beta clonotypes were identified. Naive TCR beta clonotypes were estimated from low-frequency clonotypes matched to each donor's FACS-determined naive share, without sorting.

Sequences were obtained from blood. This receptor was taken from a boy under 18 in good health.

The nucleotide sequence reads as follows: TGCGCCAGCAGCCCCCAAGGAGGGGTCAATCAGCCCCAGCATTTT. It codes for CASSPQGGVNQPQHF. The rearranged chain carries TRBV5-1 and TRBJ1-5; D gene: possibly TRBD1, on 5 matching bases. The V and J ends are trimmed by 4 bases and 3 bases, leaving 14 bases between them. The germline V gene gives CDR1 as SGHRS and CDR2 as YFSETQ. From its cysteine to its phenylalanine, the CDR3 spans 15 amino acids. Only the CDR3 part of the read is kept: 45 bases, read in frame from the first base.